Following are 7 T cell receptor beta chains from one sample sequenced in a study of blood T cell repertoires in COVID-19. Measured with immunoSEQ multiplex PCR; TCRdb has only the in-frame clones, and not every one. The sample has fewer than 250,000 clones; more than 75% are singletons. Sample: peripheral blood. The source of these receptors is a woman aged 55-69 years who had recovered from COVID-19.

The chain recombines TRBV4-3 with TRBJ2-2, with D tentatively TRBD1 (6 bases). Germline lookup yields CDR1 LGHNA and CDR2 YSLEER. Trimming left V 0 bases short and J 2 bases short, with 16 bases between. This CDR3 is built from 18 residues. The CDR3, as DNA: TGCGCCAGCAGCCAAGAAAAATGGGGGCCCGGAAACACCGGGGAGCTGTTTTTT. The encoded protein is CASSQEKWGPGNTGELFF.

This clone was counted once. CDR3 coding DNA: TGTGCCATCAGTGAGGCGGGGGGCGAGTATGGCTACACCTTC. Amino acid sequence: CAISEAGGEYGYTF. This chain uses TRBV10-3 with TRBJ1-2, with a possible D match to TRBD1 (6 bases). Germline CDR1 and CDR2: ENHRY and SYGVKD. The germline V and J ends were trimmed by 2 bases and 5 bases, with 12 bases remaining between them. The CDR3 totals 14 residues.

This chain connects TRBV6-6 to TRBJ1-5; D is uncertain. This CDR3 has 10 amino acids. In germline, CDR1 is MNHNY, CDR2 SVGAGI (reference sequence). Trimming pared 8 bases from V and 7 bases from J, leaving 6 bases between. This chain's CDR3 is CASAVQPQHF. CDR3 coding DNA: TGTGCCAGCGCGGTCCAGCCCCAGCATTTT.

V and J are TRBV2 and TRBJ2-7; D is possibly TRBD1 (6 bases). The CDR3 sequence is 15 residues long. V was clipped by 2 bases and J by 2 bases, with 13 bases between them. Germline V gives CDR1 SNHLY, CDR2 FYNNEI. For the CDR3, the DNA is TGTGCCAGCAGTGAACAACAGGGAAGGGCCTACGAGCAGTACTTC. Translation gives CASSEQQGRAYEQYF.

This clone was detected a few times. The rearrangement links TRBV7-2 to TRBJ2-7; 7 bases fit TRBD1. The trim removed 1 base at V and 6 bases at J, leaving 6 bases unmatched. This CDR3 has 14 residues. CDR1 SGHTA and CDR2 FQGNSA come from the germline V gene. CDR3 DNA sequence: TGTGCCAGCAGCTTAGGGGACAGTCGTACCGAGCAGTACTTC. It is translated as CASSLGDSRTEQYF.

This chain links TRBV7-6 with TRBJ2-3; 8 bases match TRBD2. Per the germline V gene, CDR1 is SGHVS and CDR2 is FNYEAQ. This CDR3 comprises 16 residues. The V segment lost 0 bases and the J segment 4 bases; nucleotides outside the gene matches: 6. CDR3 protein: CASSLASQAGADTQYF. CDR3 bases: TGTGCCAGCAGCTTAGCGAGCCAAGCGGGGGCAGATACGCAGTATTTT.

This clone was counted a few times. J is TRBJ1-1 and V is TRBV7-9; TRBD1 is a possible D gene (6 bases). Per germline, CDR1 SEHNR and CDR2 FQNEAQ (reference sequence). The length of the CDR3 is 13 residues. V dropped 5 bases and J dropped 8 bases, with 15 bases sitting between them. CDR3: CASSAAPDREAFF. CDR3 sequence (DNA): TGTGCCAGCAGCGCCGCCCCGGACAGAGAAGCTTTCTTT.